The rows below give T cell receptor beta chains drawn from one sample of a study of tumor-infiltrating lymphocytes in localized non-small cell lung cancer. Only in-frame clones appear in the TCRdb table, and some are missing; sequencing was by immunoSEQ multiplex PCR. Of about 16,000 clones listed, roughly three quarters were seen once; the top ten hold over 8.5%. The source material was lung tumor tissue. These receptors were taken from a human donor with non-small cell lung cancer. Each CDR3 is given with its conserved first and last residue. The D gene is left open where the match is weak. Size is stated for part of the rows, as once, few or many counts, or as a class when the clone is expanded.

TRBJ1-2 TRBV4-1 NA NA CASSPSFDYGYTF TGCGCCAGCAGCCCTTCTTTTGACTATGGCTACACCTTC
TRBJ2-7 TRBV4-1 NA TRBD2 CASSFSGSSYEQYF TGCGCCAGCAGTTTTAGCGGGTCCTCCTACGAGCAGTACTTC
TRBJ1-1 TRBV7-2 once NA CASSPAGVGTEAFF TGTGCCAGCAGTCCCGCGGGGGTCGGGACTGAAGCTTTCTTT
TRBJ1-1 TRBV9 NA NA CASSVAPRQENEAFF TGTGCCAGCAGCGTAGCACCCCGGCAGGAGAATGAAGCTTTCTTT
TRBJ2-2 TRBV9 NA NA CASRQEQGLGAGELFF TGTGCCAGCAGGCAAGAGCAGGGGCTAGGAGCCGGGGAGCTGTTTTTT
TRBJ2-5 TRBV5-1 NA TRBD1 CASNRGQGPSETQYF TGCGCCAGCAATAGGGGACAGGGCCCCTCAGAGACCCAGTACTTC
TRBJ2-3 TRBV6-1 NA NA CASTRTDTQYF TGTGCCAGCACAAGAACAGATACGCAGTATTTT
TRBJ2-1 TRBV5-4 NA NA CASSLGGGGSYNEQFF TGTGCCAGCAGCTTGGGGGGTGGGGGATCCTACAATGAGCAGTTCTTC
TRBJ1-1 TRBV2 NA NA CASSARGADYTEAFF TGTGCCAGCAGTGCCAGGGGTGCGGACTACACTGAAGCTTTCTTT
TRBJ1-2 TRBV7-9 few NA CASSLGDYGYTF TGTGCCAGCAGCTTGGGAGACTATGGCTACACCTTC
TRBJ1-2 TRBV7-2 few TRBD1 CASSQGQGANYGYTF TGTGCCAGCAGCCAGGGACAGGGGGCTAACTATGGCTACACCTTC
TRBJ2-5 TRBV5-1 once TRBD1 CASSEQGKGVETQYF TGCGCCAGCAGCGAACAGGGGAAGGGGGTAGAGACCCAGTACTTC
TRBJ2-5 TRBV7-2 NA NA CASSLGVDGAQETQYF TGTGCCAGCAGCTTAGGGGTGGACGGGGCGCAAGAGACCCAGTACTTC
TRBJ2-7 TRBV5-4 NA NA CASSLDGTPPTSYEQYF TGTGCCAGCAGCTTGGATGGGACACCTCCAACTTCCTACGAGCAGTACTTC
TRBJ2-5 TRBV28 NA NA CASRGQETQYF TGTGCCAGCAGAGGGCAAGAGACCCAGTACTTC
TRBJ2-1 TRBV23-1 few NA CASSPRALHNEQFF TGCGCCAGCAGTCCCCGGGCTCTACACAATGAGCAGTTCTTC
TRBJ2-7 TRBV5-8 NA NA CASSLKWGEQYF TGTGCCAGCAGCTTGAAATGGGGCGAGCAGTACTTC
TRBJ1-4 TRBV2 NA TRBD1 CASKQGTTNEKLFF TGTGCCAGCAAACAGGGGACAACTAATGAAAAACTGTTTTTT
TRBJ2-3 TRBV25-1 few TRBD1 CASSRPGGPGTDTQYF TGTGCCAGCAGTAGACCAGGGGGCCCCGGCACAGATACGCAGTATTTT
TRBJ2-6 TRBV19 NA NA CASTPGVRSGANVLTF TGTGCCAGTACCCCGGGAGTACGCTCTGGGGCCAACGTCCTGACTTTC
TRBJ2-1 TRBV10-3 NA TRBD2 CALGGEYNEQFF TGTGCCCTCGGGGGGGAGTACAATGAGCAGTTCTTC
TRBJ2-7 TRBV5-1 NA TRBD2 CASSLGGSGRDEQYF TGCGCCAGCAGCTTGGGTGGTAGCGGGAGGGACGAGCAGTACTTC
TRBJ1-4 TRBV19 NA NA CASRNGGSGEKLFF TGTGCCAGCCGGAATGGGGGCTCAGGTGAAAAACTGTTTTTT
TRBJ2-7 TRBV7-2 NA NA CASSPWGAGSSSYEQYF TGTGCCAGCAGCCCGTGGGGTGCCGGGTCCAGCTCCTACGAGCAGTACTTC
TRBJ2-1 TRBV11-2 NA NA CASSSARGDFSSNEQFF TGTGCCAGCAGCTCCGCCAGGGGGGACTTCTCCTCTAATGAGCAGTTCTTC
TRBJ2-1 TRBV14 NA NA CASSTHREYKQVGEQFF TGTGCCAGCAGCACCCACAGGGAGTATAAACAAGTCGGTGAGCAGTTCTTC
TRBJ2-3 TRBV29-1 NA TRBD1 CSVFGTGSPDTQYF TGCAGCGTTTTCGGGACAGGGAGTCCAGATACGCAGTATTTT
TRBJ2-7 TRBV6-4 NA TRBD2 CASSPTSGSSYEQYF TGTGCCAGCAGTCCGACTAGCGGGAGCTCCTACGAGCAGTACTTC
TRBJ2-3 TRBV5-1 few TRBD2 CASSFGTSGTDTQYF TGCGCCAGCAGCTTCGGGACTAGCGGCACAGATACGCAGTATTTT
TRBJ1-4 TRBV9 NA NA CASSPEGEKLFF TGTGCCAGCAGCCCAGAGGGTGAAAAACTGTTTTTT
TRBJ1-1 TRBV7-2 few NA CASSPGDLNTEAFF TGTGCCAGCAGCCCAGGGGACTTGAACACTGAAGCTTTCTTT
TRBJ2-2 TRBV6-6 NA TRBD2 CASTRPLAGGLGELFF TGTGCCAGCACCCGCCCACTAGCGGGGGGGCTCGGGGAGCTGTTTTTT
TRBJ2-7 TRBV5-6 few TRBD2 CASSIRGREAYEQYF TGTGCCAGCAGCATACGGGGGCGGGAGGCTTACGAGCAGTACTTC
TRBJ1-2 TRBV20-1 NA NA CSALDPGGYTF TGCAGTGCTCTGGACCCTGGCGGCTACACCTTC
TRBJ1-1 TRBV27 few NA CASSLGRVNTEAFF TGTGCCAGCAGTTTGGGGAGGGTTAACACTGAAGCTTTCTTT
TRBJ1-1 TRBV6-5 few NA CASSYSISADEAFF TGTGCCAGCAGTTACTCTATCTCGGCAGATGAAGCTTTCTTT
TRBJ2-7 TRBV2 once TRBD2 CASGGRGEQYF TGTGCCAGCGGCGGGAGGGGCGAGCAGTACTTC
TRBJ1-4 TRBV28 few NA CASSILTATNEKLFF TGTGCCAGCAGTATCTTGACAGCAACTAATGAAAAACTGTTTTTT
TRBJ2-7 TRBV16 NA NA CASSQTQSYEQYF TGTGCCAGCAGCCAAACGCAGTCCTACGAGCAGTACTTC
TRBJ1-2 TRBV6-5 NA NA CASSYSGDYGYTF TGTGCCAGCAGTTACTCAGGGGACTATGGCTACACCTTC
TRBJ2-2 TRBV2 NA NA CASSEQGNTGELFF TGTGCCAGCAGTGAACAGGGGAACACCGGGGAGCTGTTTTTT
TRBJ1-1 TRBV27 NA NA CASSFGGGNTEAFF TGTGCCAGCAGTTTCGGAGGGGGGAACACTGAAGCTTTCTTT
TRBJ1-1 TRBV9 NA NA CASSVGQPPEAFF TGTGCCAGCAGCGTAGGTCAGCCCCCTGAAGCTTTCTTT
TRBJ2-3 TRBV5-1 NA NA CASSSSGGTDTQYF TGCGCCAGCAGCTCCTCGGGCGGCACAGATACGCAGTATTTT
TRBJ2-2 TRBV6-4 NA NA CASSGGAANTGELFF TGTGCCAGCAGTGGTGGGGCAGCGAACACCGGGGAGCTGTTTTTT
TRBJ2-5 TRBV27 NA NA CASSSSKGVGTQYF TGTGCCAGCAGTTCATCAAAGGGGGTAGGGACCCAGTACTTC
TRBJ1-1 TRBV7-2 NA TRBD1 CASSLAGTGGFTEAFF TGTGCCAGCAGCTTAGCCGGGACAGGGGGCTTCACTGAAGCTTTCTTT